This paragraph reports one T cell receptor (beta chain). This record comes from a study of shared clonotypes between healthy human individuals. Repertoires were generated with immunoSEQ multiplex PCR, while TCRdb's copy carries only in-frame clones and drops some. This table has roughly 700,000 clones, roughly 70% appearing once. The donor cohort consisted entirely of Caucasian adults residing in Nashville, Tennessee. V dropped 4 bases and J dropped 6; count of bases not matched to a gene: 14. In germline, CDR1 is SGHRS, CDR2 YFSETQ. CDR3 length: 16 amino acids. The V call is TRBV5-1, the J call TRBJ2-3; 7 bases line up with TRBD2. This clonotype was sampled from a woman in her 30s in good health. What was sequenced was memory CD4+ T cells sorted from blood. Subset noted: CD45RA-negative fraction. The CDR3, as DNA: TGCGCCAGCAGCCCTTCCTCGGGGGGAGCTTTGGATACGCAGTATTTT. Amino acid sequence: CASSPSSGGALDTQYF.